This entry is about one T cell receptor beta chain. The data were obtained in a study of blood T cell repertoires in COVID-19. Original processing notes: Scientists estimated how many nucleated cells there were by amplifying reference gene primers. Repertoires were generated with immunoSEQ multiplex PCR, while TCRdb's copy carries only in-frame clones and drops some. The DNA was the basis for D and trimming; V, J and clone size are from that table. The top ten hold around 6.7% of the sample, which has about 110,000 clones, over 70% seen once. CDR3 size: 14 residues. Germline loops: CDR1 MDHEN, CDR2 SYDVKM. V gave up 7 bases and J gave up 1 base, with 13 bases separating them.

The source of this sequence is a woman between 45 and 65 years old with acute or convalescent COVID-19. The sample was peripheral blood. The V and J genes are TRBV28 and TRBJ1-1; D is perhaps TRBD1 (6 bases). CDR3 residues: CASTGGRRNTEAFF. Here the CDR3 DNA reads TGTGCCAGCACCGGGGGGCGGAGGAACACTGAAGCTTTCTTT.